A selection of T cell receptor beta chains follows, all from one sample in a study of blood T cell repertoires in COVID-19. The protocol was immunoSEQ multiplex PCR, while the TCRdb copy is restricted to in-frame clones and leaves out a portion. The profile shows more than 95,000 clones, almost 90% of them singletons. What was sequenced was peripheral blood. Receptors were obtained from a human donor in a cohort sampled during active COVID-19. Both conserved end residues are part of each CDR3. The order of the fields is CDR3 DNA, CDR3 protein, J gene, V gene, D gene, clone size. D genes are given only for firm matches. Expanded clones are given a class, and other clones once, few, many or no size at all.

cdr3_nt: TGCAGTGCCCGTTACACTGAAGCTTTCTTT; cdr3_aa: CSARYTEAFF; j_call: TRBJ1-1; v_call: TRBV20-1; d_call: .; clone_size: .
cdr3_nt: TGTGCCAGCAAACTGACAGGGGTTGACGGGGAGCTGTTTTTT; cdr3_aa: CASKLTGVDGELFF; j_call: TRBJ2-2; v_call: TRBV7-9; d_call: TRBD1; clone_size: .
cdr3_nt: TGTGCCAGCTCAGTGTGGACAGGAACCTACGAGCAGTACTTC; cdr3_aa: CASSVWTGTYEQYF; j_call: TRBJ2-7; v_call: TRBV18; d_call: TRBD1; clone_size: .
cdr3_nt: TGCAGCGCCCGACAGGGGAAGGACTACGAGCAGTACTTC; cdr3_aa: CSARQGKDYEQYF; j_call: TRBJ2-7; v_call: TRBV29-1; d_call: TRBD1; clone_size: .
cdr3_nt: TGTGCCAGCTCACCAGAGATAACAGGGGGCGCGCCCTACGAGCAGTACTTC; cdr3_aa: CASSPEITGGAPYEQYF; j_call: TRBJ2-7; v_call: TRBV18; d_call: TRBD1; clone_size: .
cdr3_nt: TGTGCCAGCAGCCGATGGGGGGGAGAGACAGATACGCAGTATTTT; cdr3_aa: CASSRWGGETDTQYF; j_call: TRBJ2-3; v_call: TRBV7-3; d_call: TRBD2; clone_size: .
cdr3_nt: TGTGCCACCAGCAGAGAAGGGACAGGGGGCTGGGGGGAGCTGTTTTTT; cdr3_aa: CATSREGTGGWGELFF; j_call: TRBJ2-2; v_call: TRBV15; d_call: TRBD1; clone_size: .
cdr3_nt: TGTGCCAGCAGTGAAGACAGGGACCTCCACTTT; cdr3_aa: CASSEDRDLHF; j_call: TRBJ1-6; v_call: TRBV2; d_call: .; clone_size: few
cdr3_nt: TGCGCCAGCGGACAGGGGCCCGACAATGAGCAGTTCTTC; cdr3_aa: CASGQGPDNEQFF; j_call: TRBJ2-1; v_call: TRBV5-1; d_call: TRBD1; clone_size: .
cdr3_nt: TGTGCCAGCAGGGGACAGGGATTGAGCAATCAGCCCCAGCATTTT; cdr3_aa: CASRGQGLSNQPQHF; j_call: TRBJ1-5; v_call: TRBV2; d_call: TRBD1; clone_size: .
cdr3_nt: TGTGCCTGGAGTGGTGGGCGAGAGCAGTTCTTC; cdr3_aa: CAWSGGREQFF; j_call: TRBJ2-1; v_call: TRBV30; d_call: .; clone_size: .